Below, one T cell receptor beta chain is given with its context. What it recognizes is unknown. These data come from a study of blood T cells in healthy people across ages. With a J-beta primer mix and a sample-barcoded 5' primer, a second PCR ran 7 to 11 cycles. Each cDNA molecule received a tag from a template-switch adaptor that had 12 random nucleotides. TCRdb passed the 5' RACE reads through MiXCR, listing each CDR3 protein once. The sample comprises roughly 800,000 distinct CDR3 sequences, roughly 25% of which are singletons, and under 4.5% rests with the top ten. Trimming cost V 5 bases and J 11 bases; bases outside gene matches: 8. In germline, CDR1 is SEHNR, CDR2 FQNEAQ (reference sequence). The CDR3 contains 12 residues. Study-level points and caveats: A strong correlation between TCR beta diversity and naive T cell percentage was seen.

These data also featured in a second study, about T cells of mothers and their children. As that study records: Related mother-child pairs shared slightly more overlap than unrelated pairs, but the difference was non-significant.

The V and J genes are TRBV7-9 and TRBJ2-7, with TRBD1 matching 8 bases. What was sequenced was blood. The clonotype originates from a boy aged 10-17 years in good health. This chain's CDR3 is CASSTSGQGEYF. CDR3 nucleotide sequence: TGTGCCAGCAGCACCTCCGGACAGGGAGAGTACTTC.